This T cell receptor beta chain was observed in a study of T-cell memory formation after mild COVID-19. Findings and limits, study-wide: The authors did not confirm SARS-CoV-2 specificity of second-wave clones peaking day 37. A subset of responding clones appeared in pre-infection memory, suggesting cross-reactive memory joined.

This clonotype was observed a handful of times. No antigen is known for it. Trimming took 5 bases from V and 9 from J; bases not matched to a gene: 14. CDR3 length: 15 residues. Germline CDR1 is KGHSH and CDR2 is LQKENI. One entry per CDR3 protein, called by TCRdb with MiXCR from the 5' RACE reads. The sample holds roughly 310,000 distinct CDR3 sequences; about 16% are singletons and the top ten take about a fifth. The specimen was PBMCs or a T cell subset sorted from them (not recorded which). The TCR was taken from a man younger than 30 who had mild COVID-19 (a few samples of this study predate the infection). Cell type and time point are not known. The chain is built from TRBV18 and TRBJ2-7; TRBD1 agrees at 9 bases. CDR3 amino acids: CASSIGQGTTLGQYF. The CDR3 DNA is TGTGCCAGCTCAATCGGACAGGGGACAACCCTAGGGCAGTACTTC.